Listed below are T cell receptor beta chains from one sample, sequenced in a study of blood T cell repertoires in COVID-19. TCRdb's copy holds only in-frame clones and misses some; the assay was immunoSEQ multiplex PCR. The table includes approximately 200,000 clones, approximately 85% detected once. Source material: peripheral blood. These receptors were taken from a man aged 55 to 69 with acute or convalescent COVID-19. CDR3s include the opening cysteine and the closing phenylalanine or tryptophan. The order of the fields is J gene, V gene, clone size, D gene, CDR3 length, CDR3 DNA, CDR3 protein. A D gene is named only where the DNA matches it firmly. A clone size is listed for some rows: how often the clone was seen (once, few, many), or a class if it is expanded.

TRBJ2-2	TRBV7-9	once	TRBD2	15	TGTGCCAGCACCATCTTAGCGGGAGTCACCGGGGAGCTGTTTTTT	CASTILAGVTGELFF
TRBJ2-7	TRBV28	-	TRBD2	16	TGTGCCAGCAGTTTGTTTCCGTCTAGCGGGAGAAACGAGCAGTACTTC	CASSLFPSSGRNEQYF
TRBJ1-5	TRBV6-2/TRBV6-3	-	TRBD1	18	TGTGCCAGCAGTTACCCTACCCATAAGACAGGGAACAATCAGCCCCAGCATTTT	CASSYPTHKTGNNQPQHF
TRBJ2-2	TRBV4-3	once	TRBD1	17	TGCGCCAGCAGCCTCTACTCCGGACAGGGGTGGGCCGGGGAGCTGTTTTTT	CASSLYSGQGWAGELFF
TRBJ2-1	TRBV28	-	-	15	TGTGCCAGCAGTGCTCAGGGGAGCTCCTACAATGAGCAGTTCTTC	CASSAQGSSYNEQFF
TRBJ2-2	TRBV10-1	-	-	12	TGCGCCAGCAGTTATTACACCGGGGAGCTGTTTTTT	CASSYYTGELFF
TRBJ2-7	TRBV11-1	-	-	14	TGTGCCAGCAGCTTAAGGAGGGTACCCTACGAGCAGTACTTC	CASSLRRVPYEQYF
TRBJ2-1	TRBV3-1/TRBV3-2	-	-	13	TGTGCCAGCAGCCCAATACTAGGACTTCCGCAGTTCTTC	CASSPILGLPQFF
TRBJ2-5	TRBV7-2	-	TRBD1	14	TGTGCCAGCAGCCCTAGACAGGGCGGTGCGACCCAGTACTTC	CASSPRQGGATQYF
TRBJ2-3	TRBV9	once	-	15	TGTGCCAGCAGCGTAGCTGGGAGGTTAACAGATACGCAGTATTTT	CASSVAGRLTDTQYF
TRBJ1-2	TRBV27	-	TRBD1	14	TGTGCCAGCAGTTTATCCGGGACAGTCTATGGCTACACCTTC	CASSLSGTVYGYTF
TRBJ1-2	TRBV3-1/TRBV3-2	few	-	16	TGTGCCAGCAGCCTCTCCTCCGGACACCCCTCCTATGGCTACACCTTC	CASSLSSGHPSYGYTF
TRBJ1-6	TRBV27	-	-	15	TGTGCCAGCAGTTCGAGATCCCCGACAAATTCACCCCTCCACTTT	CASSSRSPTNSPLHF
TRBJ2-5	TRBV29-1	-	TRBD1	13	TGCAGCGTTGAATCGACAGGGGGAGGGACCCAGTACTTC	CSVESTGGGTQYF
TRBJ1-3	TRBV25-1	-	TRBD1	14	TGTGCCAGCAGTAGACAGGGCAGTGGAAACACCATATATTTT	CASSRQGSGNTIYF
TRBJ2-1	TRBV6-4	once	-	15	TGTGCCAGCAGTGACTCCAGGGATGGCTACAATGAGCAGTTCTTC	CASSDSRDGYNEQFF
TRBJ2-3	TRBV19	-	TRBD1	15	TGTGCCAGTAGTAGGGACAGGGGGCTTATGGATACGCAGTATTTT	CASSRDRGLMDTQYF
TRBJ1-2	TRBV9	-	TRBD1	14	TGTGCCAGCAGCCCTCAGGGGGGCAGGTATGGCTACACCTTC	CASSPQGGRYGYTF
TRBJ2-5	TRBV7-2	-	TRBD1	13	TGTGCCAGCAGGCCAGGGGGCGGAGAGACCCAGTACTTC	CASRPGGGETQYF
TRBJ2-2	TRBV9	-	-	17	TGTGCCAGCAGCGTAAGTCAGGGACTGGAGAACACCGGGGAGCTGTTTTTT	CASSVSQGLENTGELFF
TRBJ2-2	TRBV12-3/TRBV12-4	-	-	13	TGTGCCAGCAGCCTTACGAACACCGGGGAGCTGTTTTTT	CASSLTNTGELFF
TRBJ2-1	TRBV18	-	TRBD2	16	TGTGCCAGCTCACCACTTGCGACTAGCGCCCTTAATGAGCAGTTCTTC	CASSPLATSALNEQFF
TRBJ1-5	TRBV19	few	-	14	TGTGCCAGTAGGGGGGGTATTTGCAATCAGCCCCAGCATTTT	CASRGGICNQPQHF
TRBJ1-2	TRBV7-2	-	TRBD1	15	TGTGCCAGCAGCTCCCGACAGGGTCTTAACTATGGCTACACCTTC	CASSSRQGLNYGYTF
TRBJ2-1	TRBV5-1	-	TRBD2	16	TGCGCCAGCAGCGCCCTGACTAGCGGAGCCTACAATGAGCAGTTCTTC	CASSALTSGAYNEQFF
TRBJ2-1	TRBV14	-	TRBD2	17	TGTGCCAGCAGCCACACCAGAGCGGGAGTAGTATACAATGAGCAGTTCTTC	CASSHTRAGVVYNEQFF
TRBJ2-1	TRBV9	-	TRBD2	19	TGTGCCAGCAGCGCCGAGAGGCGGCTAGCGGGAGGGTCCTACAATGAGCAGTTCTTC	CASSAERRLAGGSYNEQFF
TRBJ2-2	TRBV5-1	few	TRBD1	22	TGCGCCAGCAGCCCCGGACAGGGCGACGTGGGGACGAAAGTAGGTCGGGCCGGGGAGCTGTTTTTT	CASSPGQGDVGTKVGRAGELFF
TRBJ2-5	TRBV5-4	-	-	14	TGTGCCAGCAACCAGCCCGACAGCCGGGAGACCCAGTACTTC	CASNQPDSRETQYF
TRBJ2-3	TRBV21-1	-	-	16	TGTGCCAGCAGCAAAGTAGACAGGGGTAGCACAGATACGCAGTATTTT	CASSKVDRGSTDTQYF